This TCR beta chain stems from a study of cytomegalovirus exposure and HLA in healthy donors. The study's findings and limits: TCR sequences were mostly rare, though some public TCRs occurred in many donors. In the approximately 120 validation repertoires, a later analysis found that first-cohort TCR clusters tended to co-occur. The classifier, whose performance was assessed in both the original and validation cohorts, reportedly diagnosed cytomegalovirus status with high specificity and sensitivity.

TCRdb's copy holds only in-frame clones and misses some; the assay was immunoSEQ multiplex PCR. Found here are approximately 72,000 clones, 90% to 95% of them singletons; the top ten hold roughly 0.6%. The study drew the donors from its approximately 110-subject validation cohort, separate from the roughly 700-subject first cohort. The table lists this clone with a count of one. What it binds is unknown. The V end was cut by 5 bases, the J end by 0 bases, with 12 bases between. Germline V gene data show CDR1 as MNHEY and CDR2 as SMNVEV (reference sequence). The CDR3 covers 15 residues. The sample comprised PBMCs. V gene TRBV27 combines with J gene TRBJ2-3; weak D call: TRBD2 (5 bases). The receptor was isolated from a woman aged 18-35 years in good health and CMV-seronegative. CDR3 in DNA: TGTGCCAGCAGTAGGAGGAGATCTAGCACAGATACGCAGTATTTT. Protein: CASSRRRSSTDTQYF.